This passage covers 23 T cell receptor beta chains from one sample sequenced in a study of vaccination effects on CD4 cells after COVID-19. The assay was immunoSEQ multiplex PCR, and TCRdb's table has in-frame clones only and misses some. The sample lists 45,000 to 75,000 clones; 60% to 85% were seen once. On roughly day 9 of culture, CD4+ T cells were separated out. Their specific antigens are unknown. Sequenced material: CD4+ T cells from PBMCs cultured without peptide, taken before COVID-19 vaccination. The receptors were sampled from a human donor who received a COVID-19 vaccine.

The V gene is TRBV18, the J gene TRBJ1-1; D call uncertain. The CDR3 totals 13 residues. Trimming took 3 bases from V and 4 from J, leaving 9 bases between them. Germline V gene lookup returns CDR1 KGHSH and CDR2 LQKENI. Written as DNA, the CDR3 is TGTGCCAGCTCACCCAACTCGGGCACTGAAGCTTTCTTT. Its protein is CASSPNSGTEAFF.

The V call is TRBV6-5, the J call TRBJ1-4; D perhaps matches TRBD1 (6 bases). The ends were cut back, 3 bases at V and 11 bases at J, with 13 bases in the middle. In germline, CDR1 is MNHEY, CDR2 SVGAGI. This CDR3 spans 13 amino acids. In DNA, the CDR3 is TGTGCCAGCAGTTATTACAGGGACGACAAACTGTTTTTT. Translating it yields CASSYYRDDKLFF.

The J gene is TRBJ1-3, the V gene TRBV9; D call uncertain. Germline-derived CDR1 and CDR2 are SGDLS and YYNGEE. V lost 3 bases to trimming and J lost 4 bases, with 8 bases between them. The CDR3 totals 13 residues. This CDR3 reads CASSDQAGNTIYF. The CDR3, as DNA: TGTGCCAGCAGCGACCAAGCCGGAAACACCATATATTTT.

The V gene is TRBV6-5, the J gene TRBJ1-5; the match to TRBD1 covers 9 bases. The CDR3 has 15 residues. Germline V CDR1 and CDR2: MNHEY, SVGAGI. V shed 8 bases and J 6 bases; nucleotides not matched to a gene: 11. The CDR3 spells CASAPGTGSTQPQHF. The DNA of the CDR3 is TGTGCCAGCGCACCCGGGACAGGGTCTACTCAGCCCCAGCATTTT.

The rearrangement uses TRBV7-3 and TRBJ2-3, with D possibly being TRBD2 (6 bases). Germline V gene lookup returns CDR1 SGHTA and CDR2 FQGTGA. The CDR3 is 16 amino acids. Trimming shortened V by 1 base and J by 2 bases, and 13 bases separated the two germline ends. The CDR3 here is CASSLIGGSYTDTQYF. The CDR3, as DNA: TGTGCCAGCAGCTTAATCGGGGGATCTTACACAGATACGCAGTATTTT.

The sample holds a few counts of this clone. The chain employs TRBV6-2 or TRBV6-3 and TRBJ1-1; D remains ambiguous. V shed 3 bases and J shed 0 bases, with 8 bases lying between them. Per germline, CDR1 MNHEY and CDR2 SVGEGT. There are 14 residues in the CDR3. The CDR3 nucleotides are TGTGCCAGCAGTTATGGAGTCATGAACACTGAAGCTTTCTTT. This encodes CASSYGVMNTEAFF.

This clone was observed a few times. The chain has TRBV4-1 and TRBJ1-2; the match to TRBD1 covers 8 bases. J gave up 5 bases and V 8 bases, and 7 bases lay outside the gene matches. Germline-derived CDR1 and CDR2 are MGHRA and YSYEKL. The CDR3 contains 13 residues. This CDR3 is CASHATGAYGYTF. The CDR3 region has the DNA TGCGCCAGCCATGCGACAGGGGCGTATGGCTACACCTTC.

There are a few counts of this clone. The chain links TRBV19 to TRBJ2-2, with a tentative D call TRBD1 (5 bases). Germline CDR1 and CDR2: LNHDA and SQIVND (reference sequence). V lost 4 bases, J lost 0 bases, and 9 bases lay in between. This CDR3 spans 15 amino acids. This chain's CDR3 is CASSKQGANTGELFF. CDR3 bases: TGTGCCAGTAGTAAGCAGGGCGCGAACACCGGGGAGCTGTTTTTT.

This rearrangement joins TRBV11-1 to TRBJ1-3; 8 positions match TRBD1. The CDR3 covers 13 residues. V lost 4 bases to trimming and J lost 7 bases; unmatched junction nucleotides: 3. Germline loops: CDR1 SGHAT, CDR2 FQDESV (reference sequence). CDR3 region: CASSWTGRNTIYF. The DNA of the CDR3 is TGTGCCAGCAGCTGGACAGGGAGGAACACCATATATTTT.

The chain links TRBV24-1 to TRBJ2-3; D is perhaps TRBD2 (5 bases). The length of the CDR3 is 15 residues. Germline CDR1 reads KGHDR; CDR2 reads SFDVKD. V was clipped by 9 bases and J by 1 base, with 16 bases between them. The CDR3 nucleotides read TGTGCCACCGGGTCCACGGTGGAGGGCACAGATACGCAGTATTTT. Its protein is CATGSTVEGTDTQYF.

The CDR3 sequence: CASHAYVTGDQPQHF. The CDR3 DNA follows: TGTGCCAGCCATGCCTACGTTACAGGCGATCAGCCCCAGCATTTT. The chain employs TRBV6-5 and TRBJ1-5; D possibly corresponds to TRBD1 (5 bases). The CDR3 sequence is 15 residues long. V shed 8 bases and J shed 5 bases, with 19 bases lying between them. Germline assignment: CDR1 MNHEY and CDR2 SVGAGI.

The chain joins TRBV4-1 to TRBJ2-6; 8 nucleotides line up with TRBD2. Trimming cost V 2 bases and J 5 bases; bases outside gene matches: 14. Germline V gene lookup returns CDR1 MGHRA and CDR2 YSYEKL. There are 19 residues in the CDR3. CDR3 nucleotide sequence: TGCGCCAGCAGCCAATCCGTTAGCGGGGTGTATCTTAGGGCCAACGTCCTGACTTTC. Protein sequence: CASSQSVSGVYLRANVLTF.

DNA of the CDR3: TGTGCCAGCAGACTCTCCACAGATACGCAGTATTTT. Its translation is CASRLSTDTQYF. V and J are TRBV6-6 and TRBJ2-3; D ambiguous. Between the trimmed V and J ends, which lost 6 bases and 2 bases, there was a span of 6 bases. The CDR3 has 12 residues. Germline V CDR1 and CDR2: MNHNY, SVGAGI (reference sequence).

The J gene is TRBJ2-3, the V gene TRBV29-1; 11 bases agree with TRBD1. The germline V gene encodes CDR1 SQVTM and CDR2 ANQGSEA. This CDR3 is 14 amino acids long. Unmatched junction bases numbered 4, after V lost 3 bases and J lost 5 bases. The CDR3 DNA sequence: TGCAGCGTTGACATAGGGACAGGGGGAGATACGCAGTATTTT. As protein: CSVDIGTGGDTQYF.

This clone has just a few counts. The chain is built from TRBV5-5 and TRBJ2-7; possible D gene TRBD1, 6 bases. CDR3 length: 14 amino acids. V dropped 0 bases and J dropped 6 bases, with 13 bases sitting between them. The germline CDR1 and CDR2 sequences are SGHKS and YYEKEE (reference sequence). The CDR3 DNA follows: TGTGCCAGCAGCTTGGAAGGGTACAGGGTCGAGCAGTACGTC. It codes for CASSLEGYRVEQYV.

The gene calls are TRBV5-1 and TRBJ2-1; 8 bases match TRBD1. The CDR3 sequence is 14 residues long. Germline lookup yields CDR1 SGHRS and CDR2 YFSETQ. With V trimmed by 0 bases and J by 7 bases, 3 bases remained unmatched. The DNA of the CDR3 is TGCGCCAGCAGCTTGGAGAGGACAGGGAATGAGCAGTTCTTC. This codes for CASSLERTGNEQFF.

This chain connects TRBV19 to TRBJ1-3, with unresolved D. V gave up 0 bases and J gave up 0 bases, with 21 bases separating them. The CDR3 length is 20 residues. CDR1 and CDR2 from the germline V gene are LNHDA and SQIVND (reference sequence). CDR3 protein: CASSIDHLPSSLFSGNTIYF. The CDR3, as DNA: TGTGCCAGTAGTATAGATCATTTACCGTCGTCGCTGTTCTCTGGAAACACCATATATTTT.

The chain joins TRBV5-5 to TRBJ1-5, with D hard to call. V dropped 5 bases and J dropped 4 bases, with 16 bases sitting between them. The CDR3 contains 15 residues. CDR1 and CDR2 (germline): SGHKS, YYEKEE (reference sequence). CDR3: CASRPHSYSNQPQHF. In DNA form, the CDR3 reads TGTGCCAGCAGACCCCACAGCTACTCAAATCAGCCCCAGCATTTT.

This sequence joins TRBV5-6 and TRBJ1-6, with 9 positions matching TRBD1. Germline assignment: CDR1 SGHDT and CDR2 YYEEEE. The ends lost 4 bases at V and 6 bases at J; junction bases unmatched: 5. This CDR3 is 15 amino acids long. The CDR3 loop is CASSPLDRGNSPLHF. In DNA form, the CDR3 reads TGTGCCAGCAGCCCGTTGGACAGGGGTAATTCACCCCTCCACTTT. The full variable domain, in which reference TRBV5-6 and TRBJ1-6 provide the parts outside the CDR3, is DAGVTQSPTHLIKTRGQQVTLRCSPKSGHDTVSWYQQALGQGPQFIFQYYEEEERQRGNFPDRFSGHQFPNYSSELNVNALLLGDSALYLCASSPLDRGNSPLHFGNGTRLTVT.

This clone was observed a few times. The chain couples TRBV18 to TRBJ2-7, with 8 positions matching TRBD2. With V trimmed by 4 bases and J by 5 bases, 4 bases remained unmatched. The CDR3 has 13 residues. Germline V CDR1 and CDR2: KGHSH, LQKENI. The CDR3 sequence: CASSRAGGNEQYV. For the CDR3, the DNA is TGTGCCAGCTCACGTGCGGGGGGCAACGAGCAGTACGTC.

The chain has TRBV3-1 (or the pseudogene TRBV3-2) and TRBJ2-2; D might be TRBD2 (5 bases). CDR3 length equals 17 residues. V dropped 1 base and J dropped 4 bases, with 16 bases sitting between them. Germline V gives CDR1 LGHDT, CDR2 YNNKEL (reference sequence). The CDR3 is CASSQVGAGTVTGELFF. The CDR3 nucleotides read TGTGCCAGCAGCCAAGTTGGCGCGGGTACCGTCACCGGGGAGCTGTTTTTT.

V is TRBV5-6 and J is TRBJ2-3; no definite D call. The germline CDR1 and CDR2 sequences are SGHDT and YYEEEE. The CDR3 spans 16 residues. The ends were cut back, 4 bases at V and 4 bases at J, with 19 bases in the middle. The CDR3 DNA is TGTGCCAGCAGCACCTCAAGGTTGAGATCTGCAGATACGCAGTATTTT. Its translation is CASSTSRLRSADTQYF.

The V gene is TRBV19, the J gene TRBJ1-5; D might be TRBD1 (6 bases). The CDR3 loop spans 16 amino acids. Trimming took 4 bases from V and 0 from J, leaving 13 bases between them. Germline V CDR1 and CDR2: LNHDA, SQIVND (reference sequence). The CDR3 loop reads CASSTYRDISNQPQHF. The CDR3 nucleotides are TGTGCCAGTAGTACCTACAGGGACATTAGCAATCAGCCCCAGCATTTT.